A selection of T cell receptor beta chains follows, all from one sample in a study of blood T cell repertoires in COVID-19. Profiled with immunoSEQ multiplex PCR; TCRdb holds only in-frame clones, not every one. Among 90,000 to 150,000 clones listed, approximately 81% were seen once. The sequenced sample was peripheral blood. The receptor source for this set is a man between 60 and 70 years old with acute or convalescent COVID-19. Each CDR3 is given with its conserved first and last residue. D genes are given only for firm matches. The size field is filled for only some rows; it gives once, few, many or a size class.

TRBD1	TRBV5-1	16	TRBJ1-2	NA	TGCGCCAGCAGGGACGAGACAGGGGTCACCTTCTATGGCTACACCTTC	CASRDETGVTFYGYTF
NA	TRBV15	14	TRBJ1-1	NA	TGTGCCACCAGCAGAGATCTAACAGCCACTGAAGCTTTCTTT	CATSRDLTATEAFF
NA	TRBV16	14	TRBJ1-4	NA	TGTGCCAGCAGCCCACGAGGAATAAATGAAAAACTGTTTTTT	CASSPRGINEKLFF
NA	TRBV5-6	16	TRBJ2-2	NA	TGTGCCAGCAGCACCTATTCGTCGGGAGAGGGCGGGGAGCTGTTTTTT	CASSTYSSGEGGELFF
TRBD1	TRBV5-6	15	TRBJ1-2	few	TGTGCCAGCAGCTCCGGGACAGAAGCTAACTATGGCTACACCTTC	CASSSGTEANYGYTF
TRBD1	TRBV7-9	13	TRBJ2-7	NA	TGTGCTTCGACAGGGGGAATACCCGACGAGCAGTACTTC	CASTGGIPDEQYF
NA	TRBV27	15	TRBJ2-7	NA	TGTGCCAGCAGTTCCCCCGGTAGGAGCTCCTACGAGCAGTACTTC	CASSSPGRSSYEQYF
TRBD2	TRBV3-1/TRBV3-2	18	TRBJ2-3	NA	TGTGCCAGCAGCCAGGGGACTAGCGGGAGACCAAGCACAGATACGCAGTATTTT	CASSQGTSGRPSTDTQYF
TRBD2	TRBV19	17	TRBJ2-1	NA	TGTGCCAGTAGTATAATCCCTAGCGGGAGTAAGTACAATGAGCAGTTCTTC	CASSIIPSGSKYNEQFF
TRBD1	TRBV28	15	TRBJ1-1	NA	TGTGCCAGCCGAGACAGGGGAGGAGGGGAAACTGAAGCTTTCTTT	CASRDRGGGETEAFF
NA	TRBV7-2	14	TRBJ2-3	NA	TGTGCCAGCAGCTTAGTGGCCGCGGTAGATACGCAGTATTTT	CASSLVAAVDTQYF
NA	TRBV18	15	TRBJ2-3	NA	TGTGCCAGCTCACCGCAGAGGGCACTCACAGATACGCAGTATTTT	CASSPQRALTDTQYF
NA	TRBV10-3	15	TRBJ2-1	NA	TGTGCCATCAGTGAGTCCCTCGGGAGCAACAATGAGCAGTTCTTC	CAISESLGSNNEQFF
NA	TRBV10-3	15	TRBJ2-5	NA	TGTGCCATCAGTGAGTCGACAGGCTTAGAAGAGACCCAGTACTTC	CAISESTGLEETQYF
TRBD1	TRBV6-5	14	TRBJ1-1	NA	TGTGCCAGCAGTTATATACAGGGGGCTGGTGAAGCTTTCTTT	CASSYIQGAGEAFF
TRBD2	TRBV3-1/TRBV3-2	15	TRBJ2-7	NA	TGTGCCAGCAGCCACGGGACTAGCGGTTCCTACGAGCAGTACTTC	CASSHGTSGSYEQYF
TRBD1	TRBV6-5	15	TRBJ1-3	NA	TGTGCCAGTCTAGCCCGAGGGGGCCTTGGAAACACCATATATTTT	CASLARGGLGNTIYF
NA	TRBV9	15	TRBJ2-3	NA	TGTGCCAGCAGCAAAACCCAACAGTACACAGATACGCAGTATTTT	CASSKTQQYTDTQYF
NA	TRBV7-2	11	TRBJ2-7	once	TGTGCCAGCAGCCCTCTAAACGAGCAGTACTTC	CASSPLNEQYF
NA	TRBV4-2	15	TRBJ2-7	NA	TGTGCCAGCAGCCGCGGCCGGGACACTAAATACGAGCAGTACTTC	CASSRGRDTKYEQYF
TRBD1	TRBV4-2	16	TRBJ2-7	NA	TGTGCCAGCAGCCAGGGGGGACAGGTCGGTACCTACGAGCAGTACTTC	CASSQGGQVGTYEQYF
TRBD1	TRBV4-1	14	TRBJ1-4	NA	TGCGCCAGCAGCCAAGGGGACAGCAATGAAAAACTGTTTTTT	CASSQGDSNEKLFF
NA	TRBV10-3	14	TRBJ1-1	NA	TGTGCCATCCGAGCGGACGGACCTGGCACTGAAGCTTTCTTT	CAIRADGPGTEAFF
NA	TRBV3-1/TRBV3-2	15	TRBJ2-5	NA	TGTGCCAGCAGCCAAAGAAGAACGGGGCAAGAGACCCAGTACTTC	CASSQRRTGQETQYF
NA	TRBV2	11	TRBJ2-5	NA	TGTGCCAGCACCGGGATAGAGACCCAGTACTTC	CASTGIETQYF
TRBD2	TRBV7-2	15	TRBJ2-1	NA	TGTGCCAGCAGCTTAGAGGCGGGAGCGTGGAATGAGCAGTTCTTC	CASSLEAGAWNEQFF
TRBD1	TRBV24-1	14	TRBJ1-2	NA	TGTGCCACCAGTGATCGGGACAGGTCCTATGGCTACACCTTC	CATSDRDRSYGYTF
TRBD1	TRBV29-1	14	TRBJ1-1	NA	TGCAGCGTCCAGCCCGGGACAGGCTCCACTGAAGCTTTCTTT	CSVQPGTGSTEAFF
TRBD2	TRBV11-3	14	TRBJ2-5	NA	TGTGCCAGCAGCCCAGGACTAGCGGGAGAGACCCAGTACTTC	CASSPGLAGETQYF
NA	TRBV9	15	TRBJ2-2	few	TGTGCCAGCAGCGTAGAACAAGGAGGGGAAGGGGAGCTGTTTTTT	CASSVEQGGEGELFF
TRBD2	TRBV6-5	16	TRBJ2-5	NA	TGTGCCAGCAGTTACGGAGCGGGAGTGGGCTGGGAGACCCAGTACTTC	CASSYGAGVGWETQYF
TRBD1	TRBV4-3	14	TRBJ1-1	NA	TGCGCCAGCAGCCCTGGGACAGGGGACACTGAAGCTTTCTTT	CASSPGTGDTEAFF
NA	TRBV6-5	13	TRBJ1-5	NA	TGTGCCAGCAGTTACGTCCGGAATCAGCCCCAGCATTTT	CASSYVRNQPQHF
TRBD2	TRBV16	17	TRBJ2-7	NA	TGTGCCAGCAGCCATAGGGAAGCGGGAGGGTTCCTTGACGAGCAGTACTTC	CASSHREAGGFLDEQYF
NA	TRBV4-2	16	TRBJ1-2	NA	TGTGCCAGCAGCCAAGATGTCGGCGCTGGGACTTATGGCTACACCTTC	CASSQDVGAGTYGYTF
TRBD1	TRBV5-1	15	TRBJ2-1	once	TGCGCCAGCAGCTTGGGCGAGGGGGCAGACAATGAGCAGTTCTTC	CASSLGEGADNEQFF
NA	TRBV7-9	13	TRBJ2-5	once	TGTGCCAGCAGCAGCGACCAACAAGAGACCCAGTACTTC	CASSSDQQETQYF
TRBD1	TRBV6-2/TRBV6-3	16	TRBJ2-7	NA	TGTGCCAGCAGTTGGACCTTCGGGACAGGCGGTAACGAGCAGTACTTC	CASSWTFGTGGNEQYF
TRBD2	TRBV14	16	TRBJ2-3	NA	TGTGCCAGCAGCCAAGAACGGACTAGCGGCACAGATACGCAGTATTTT	CASSQERTSGTDTQYF
NA	TRBV27	16	TRBJ2-3	NA	TGTGCCAGCAGTGGGGTCCTAGGGGCTGGCGCAGATACGCAGTATTTT	CASSGVLGAGADTQYF
NA	TRBV7-9	12	TRBJ1-2	NA	TGTGCCAGCAGCGTTACAGAAGTTGGCTACACCTTC	CASSVTEVGYTF
TRBD1	TRBV28	15	TRBJ2-1	NA	TGTGCCAGCAGTTTATCAGGGGGCGACTACAATGAGCAGTTCTTC	CASSLSGGDYNEQFF
TRBD2	TRBV28	16	TRBJ2-3	NA	TGTGCCAGCACAGGACTAGCGGGAGGGCCCACAGATACGCAGTATTTT	CASTGLAGGPTDTQYF
NA	TRBV6-1	15	TRBJ2-2	NA	TGTGCCAGCAGTGAAGTAGGGGCGTCCGCCGGGGAGCTGTTTTTT	CASSEVGASAGELFF
TRBD1	TRBV6-1	18	TRBJ1-4	NA	TGTGCCAGCAGTGATTATTTTTTGTCGGGACAGGTTAATGAAAAACTGTTTTTT	CASSDYFLSGQVNEKLFF
NA	TRBV7-9	15	TRBJ1-2	once	TGTGCCAGCACCCTCCTTTGGGGAGAGGACTATGGCTACACCTTC	CASTLLWGEDYGYTF
NA	TRBV28	15	TRBJ2-3	once	TGTGCCAGCAGTTTACCCACAGAAAGGACAGATACGCAGTATTTT	CASSLPTERTDTQYF
TRBD2	TRBV27	16	TRBJ2-3	NA	TGTGCCAGCAGGGGACTAGCGGGAGAAGGCGCAGATACGCAGTATTTT	CASRGLAGEGADTQYF
NA	TRBV7-2	16	TRBJ2-7	NA	TGTGCCAGCAGCTTTCTGGCAGGGGCCGGAACCTACGAGCAGTACTTC	CASSFLAGAGTYEQYF
NA	TRBV7-9	14	TRBJ1-1	NA	TGTGCCAGCAGCTCCCCGGCAGGGGTGGCTCAAGCTTTCTTT	CASSSPAGVAQAFF
NA	TRBV7-9	14	TRBJ2-5	NA	TGTGCCAGCAGCCATGACTGGTCCCGGGAGACCCAGTACTTC	CASSHDWSRETQYF
TRBD2	TRBV7-2	12	TRBJ2-1	NA	TGTGCCAGCGGGGGGGTGACGAGCCGGCAGTTCTTC	CASGGVTSRQFF
TRBD2	TRBV9	17	TRBJ2-2	NA	TGTGCCAGCAGCGTTATGACTAGCGGGAGTCGCACCGGGGAGCTGTTTTTT	CASSVMTSGSRTGELFF
NA	TRBV11-2	15	TRBJ2-7	once	TGTGCCAGCAGTCCCGGGACAACCTTTTCCTACGAGCAGTACTTC	CASSPGTTFSYEQYF
NA	TRBV6-5	13	TRBJ2-5	NA	TGTGCCAGCGGAGGGACTCCTCAAGAGACCCAGTACTTC	CASGGTPQETQYF